The clone carrying this T cell receptor beta chain has more than one count but fewer than ten. Its antigen is not known. This table comes from immunoSEQ multiplex PCR, and its TCRdb copy is limited to in-frame clones, with some not included. The data show 50,000 to 60,000 clones, 82% seen once. The CDR3 runs 16 residues. V lost 1 base and J 1 base, leaving 8 bases between the germline ends. Germline lookup yields CDR1 SGHDN and CDR2 FVKESK. The source of the sample is a study of OX40 agonist ivuxolimab in advanced cancers. Peripheral blood came from all dose cohorts at three timepoints. Overall study results and limits: Individuals who were partial responders at 0.1-3.0 mg/kg had clonal expansion that ranked among the lowest. On average, a greater number of expanded clones characterised CD8+ T cells relative to CD4+.

V gene TRBV14 combines with J gene TRBJ2-6, with D possibly being TRBD1 (5 bases). The material was CD4+ or CD8+ T cells sorted from blood, obtained in a trial of the OX40 agonist ivuxolimab. The clonotype was recovered from an adult with an advanced solid tumor such as melanoma, head and neck, liver or kidney cancer. The CDR3 nucleotides read TGTGCCAGCAGCCAAGGGGGCTTTTCTGGGGCCAACGTCCTGACTTTC. This encodes CASSQGGFSGANVLTF.